The 23 T cell receptor beta chains given below trace back to one sample, sequenced in a study of shared clonotypes between healthy human individuals. Some clones are missing from TCRdb's copy, which holds only in-frame ones; the method was immunoSEQ multiplex PCR. The table lists fewer than 600,000 clones, around three quarters of them singletons. The material sequenced was PBMCs. These receptors were taken from a woman between 40 and 50 years old in good health. Some clones in this sample may be carry-over from other donors' samples.

The chain combines TRBV2 with TRBJ2-7, with a weak D call TRBD2 (6 bases). CDR1 and CDR2 from the germline V gene are SNHLY and FYNNEI. Trimming cost V 4 bases and J 2 bases, with 9 bases left between them. The CDR3 contains 13 residues. CDR3 loop: CASSVRGTYEQYF. In nucleotides, the CDR3 is TGTGCCAGCAGTGTTCGGGGGACCTACGAGCAGTACTTC.

The chain recombines TRBV11-2 with TRBJ2-7; D remains ambiguous. The V end lost 1 base, the J end lost 1 base, and 11 bases lay between the germline ends. The V gene's germline CDR1 is SGHAT and CDR2 FQNNGV. This CDR3 region has 15 residues. The CDR3 here is CASSLVLQQSYEQYF. CDR3 DNA sequence: TGTGCCAGCAGCTTAGTCCTGCAGCAGTCCTACGAGCAGTACTTC.

The chain uses TRBV7-8 and TRBJ2-5, with 7 bases fitting TRBD1. This CDR3 contains 14 residues. From germline, CDR1 is SGHVS and CDR2 FQNEAQ. The ends lost 1 base at V and 5 bases at J; junction bases unmatched: 4. CDR3 sequence (DNA): TGTGCCAGCAGCTTAGGACAGGGTGAGGAGACCCAGTACTTC. This encodes CASSLGQGEETQYF.

The table lists this clone with a count of one. The chain recombines TRBV5-8 with TRBJ2-1; 13 bases align to TRBD2. Looked up from germline, CDR1 is SGHTS and CDR2 is YDEGEE. The CDR3 has 16 amino acids. Unmatched junction bases numbered 4, after V lost 2 bases and J lost 5 bases. The CDR3 region has the DNA TGTGCCAGCAGCTTAGGAGGACTAGCGGGAGACAATGAGCAGTTCTTC. It is translated as CASSLGGLAGDNEQFF.

The sample holds one count of this clone. This chain joins TRBV28 and TRBJ1-2; TRBD1 is a possible D gene (6 bases). Germline loops: CDR1 MDHEN, CDR2 SYDVKM. The CDR3 covers 15 residues. Trimming cost V 3 bases and J 5 bases, with 16 bases left between them. The DNA for the CDR3 is TGTGCCAGCAGTTTCACACCCGCGAGGGGGTATGGCTACACCTTC. Translating it yields CASSFTPARGYGYTF.

This chain joins TRBV28 and TRBJ1-1; D is ambiguous. The V end was cut by 10 bases, the J end by 7 bases, with 13 bases between. The germline V gene encodes CDR1 MDHEN and CDR2 SYDVKM. The CDR3 contains 11 residues. CDR3 nucleotides: TGTGCCACCCGGGCCCTCTTTGAAGCTTTCTTT. Protein product: CATRALFEAFF. Variable domain in full (rest from reference TRBV28 and TRBJ1-1): DVKVTQSSRYLVKRTGEKVFLECVQDMDHENMFWYRQDPGLGLRLIYFSYDVKMKEKGDIPEGYSVSREKKERFSLILESASTNQTSMYLCATRALFEAFFGQGTRLTVV.

The V gene is TRBV2, the J gene TRBJ2-7, with D possibly being TRBD1 (7 bases). This CDR3 region has 15 residues. Trimming took off 6 bases at V and 0 bases at J, with 15 bases between the two ends. Germline CDR1 SNHLY, CDR2 FYNNEI. CDR3 in DNA: TGTGCCAGCAGGTACAGGGGACTCCTCTCCTACGAGCAGTACTTC. This codes for CASRYRGLLSYEQYF.

The chain joins TRBV15 to TRBJ1-1; D gene unclear. CDR1 LNHNV and CDR2 YYDKDF come from the germline V gene (reference sequence). The CDR3 is 14 amino acids. Trimming cost V 0 bases and J 4 bases, with 9 bases left between them. The CDR3 here is CATSRESGVTEAFF. The CDR3 bases are TGTGCCACCAGCAGAGAAAGTGGTGTCACTGAAGCTTTCTTT.

The chain recombines TRBV28 with TRBJ2-1; 9 bases agree with TRBD2. V shed 7 bases, J shed 2 bases, and the junction held 6 bases outside the gene matches. The CDR3 has 15 residues. CDR1 and CDR2 from the germline V gene are MDHEN and SYDVKM. The CDR3 bases are TGTGCCAGCAAATCTAGCGGGATAGCCTACAATGAGCAGTTCTTC. As protein: CASKSSGIAYNEQFF.

Concerning this clone itself: A much larger clone differs by one base, so this may be a read error. The genes are TRBV29-1 and TRBJ1-2; D unresolved. The CDR3 spans 11 residues. Germline assignment: CDR1 SQVTM and CDR2 ANQGSEA. The CDR3 loop is CGGSSNYGYTF. The CDR3 bases are TGCGGCGGGTCCTCAAACTATGGCTACACCTTC.

The CDR3 reads CASSLLPEGYGADTQYF. CDR3 nucleotides: TGTGCCAGCAGTTTATTACCGGAGGGTTATGGTGCAGATACGCAGTATTTT. V is TRBV27 and J is TRBJ2-3, with D possibly being TRBD2 (6 bases). V lost 1 base and J 4 bases, leaving 18 bases between the germline ends. Looked up from germline, CDR1 is MNHEY and CDR2 is SMNVEV (reference sequence). The CDR3 sequence is 17 residues long.

The chain employs TRBV5-1 and TRBJ1-5, with 8 nucleotides matching TRBD1. The V gene end was trimmed by 4 bases and the J gene end by 5 bases; junction bases not matched to a gene: 8. Looked up from germline, CDR1 is SGHRS and CDR2 is YFSETQ. The CDR3 consists of 15 residues. The CDR3 protein is CASSASTGADQPQHF. The CDR3 bases are TGCGCCAGCAGCGCCTCGACAGGGGCGGATCAGCCCCAGCATTTT. Complete variable domain (other parts from reference TRBV5-1 and TRBJ1-5): KAGVTQTPRYLIKTRGQQVTLSCSPISGHRSVSWYQQTPGQGLQFLFEYFSETQRNKGNFPGRFSGRQFSNSRSEMNVSTLELGDSALYLCASSASTGADQPQHFGDGTRLSIL.

CDR3 sequence reads: CASSLEGPAEAFF. As DNA, the CDR3 is TGTGCCAGCAGCTTAGAGGGGCCCGCTGAAGCTTTCTTT. The V gene is TRBV7-8, the J gene TRBJ1-1, with D possibly TRBD1 on 5 matching bases. Per the germline V gene, CDR1 is SGHVS and CDR2 is FQNEAQ. CDR3 length equals 13 residues. Trimming removed 1 base from V and 6 bases from J, with 9 bases in between.

V usage is TRBV5-4 and J usage is TRBJ1-3, with D possibly TRBD1 on 6 matching bases. CDR3 length: 16 amino acids. Germline assignment: CDR1 SGHNT and CDR2 YYREEE (reference sequence). Trimming shortened V by 3 bases and J by 0 bases, and 13 bases separated the two germline ends. CDR3 nucleotides: TGTGCCAGCAGCTCGGCTACAGGGAACTCTGGAAACACCATATATTTT. Residues: CASSSATGNSGNTIYF.

V is TRBV18 and J is TRBJ1-1; D ambiguous. This CDR3 has 15 amino acids. Germline V lookup: CDR1 KGHSH, CDR2 LQKENI. V was cut by 2 bases and J by 1 base, with 11 bases left in between. CDR3 sequence (DNA): TGTGCCAGCTCACCAAGCCTGGCGGGGAACACTGAAGCTTTCTTT. Translation gives CASSPSLAGNTEAFF.

The chain employs TRBV6-5 and TRBJ2-3; TRBD1 might be the D (6 bases). This CDR3 is built from 15 residues. Germline CDR1 and CDR2: MNHEY and SVGAGI. The germline V and J ends were trimmed by 8 bases and 0 bases, with 15 bases remaining between them. The CDR3 region has the DNA TGTGCCAGCTCCTACCGGGACATCAGCACAGATACGCAGTATTTT. Its protein is CASSYRDISTDTQYF.

To note about this clone: A junction boundary mismatches the germline segment, possibly from a read error. This chain uses TRBV5-1 with TRBJ1-1; tentatively, D is TRBD1 (6 bases). The CDR3 has 15 residues. CDR1 is SGHRS and CDR2 is YFSETQ in the germline V gene. The CDR3 region has the DNA TGCGCCAGCAACTTGGCCCCACAGACAGGAACAGAAGCTTTCTTT. Encoded protein: CASNLAPQTGTEAFF.

This chain connects TRBV7-9 to TRBJ2-5, with D uncertain. The V gene's germline CDR1 is SEHNR and CDR2 FQNEAQ (reference sequence). The V end lost 5 bases, the J end lost 1 base, and 8 bases lay between the germline ends. This CDR3 region has 13 residues. The CDR3 sequence is CASSLLTQETQYF. The CDR3 region has the DNA TGTGCCAGCAGCCTCCTTACCCAAGAGACCCAGTACTTC. The whole variable domain, remainder taken from reference TRBV7-9 and TRBJ2-5, is DTGVSQNPRHKITKRGQNVTFRCDPISEHNRLYWYRQTLGQGPEFLTYFQNEAQLEKSRLLSDRFSAERPKGSFSTLEIQRTEQGDSAMYLCASSLLTQETQYFGPGTRLLVL.

This clone appeared a single time. The chain links TRBV6-5 to TRBJ1-3; 8 nucleotides align to TRBD1. The CDR3 sequence is 14 residues long. Looked up from germline, CDR1 is MNHEY and CDR2 is SVGAGI. V was pared by 6 bases and J by 4 bases, with 5 bases of the junction left unmatched. CDR3 DNA: TGTGCCAGCAGGGACAGGGCGGGAGGAAACACCATATATTTT. Protein product: CASRDRAGGNTIYF.

This chain links TRBV7-2 with TRBJ2-1, with D unclear. This CDR3 is 18 amino acids long. The ends were cut back, 3 bases at V and 3 bases at J, with 21 bases in the middle. Germline V gene data show CDR1 as SGHTA and CDR2 as FQGNSA. The CDR3 spells CASSLWTHPLGYYNEQFF. CDR3 sequence (DNA): TGTGCCAGCAGCTTGTGGACCCACCCATTGGGATACTACAATGAGCAGTTCTTC.

The chain employs TRBV27 and TRBJ2-2; D uncertain. This CDR3 is built from 14 residues. Trimming stripped 7 bases from V and 0 bases from J, with 9 bases between. Germline V gene lookup returns CDR1 MNHEY and CDR2 SMNVEV (reference sequence). The CDR3 region has the DNA TGTGCCAGCAACCAGGCCGCGAACACCGGGGAGCTGTTTTTT. This codes for CASNQAANTGELFF.

The V call is TRBV5-4, the J call TRBJ2-7, with D maybe TRBD1 (5 bases). V was trimmed by 0 bases and J by 4 bases, leaving 11 bases between them. The CDR3 has 14 residues. CDR1 is SGHNT, CDR2 YYREEE, per germline (reference sequence). The CDR3 DNA is TGTGCCAGCAGCTTGGACCCTGGGGCTTACGAGCAGTACTTC. It encodes CASSLDPGAYEQYF.

The gene calls are TRBV28 and TRBJ1-3, with no clear D. V was pared by 7 bases and J by 7 bases, with 17 bases between. Germline CDR1 is MDHEN and CDR2 is SYDVKM. The CDR3 consists of 14 residues. CDR3: CASTPDGSRNTIYF. The CDR3 coding sequence is TGTGCCAGCACCCCGGACGGATCCCGGAACACCATATATTTT. Using reference TRBV28 and TRBJ1-3 for the parts outside the CDR3, the full variable domain is DVKVTQSSRYLVKRTGEKVFLECVQDMDHENMFWYRQDPGLGLRLIYFSYDVKMKEKGDIPEGYSVSREKKERFSLILESASTNQTSMYLCASTPDGSRNTIYFGEGSWLTVV.